These 7 T cell receptor beta chains were sequenced from one sample in a study of blood T cell repertoires in COVID-19. The data were produced by immunoSEQ multiplex PCR, yet TCRdb's version contains in-frame clones alone and is incomplete. The repertoire holds 130,000 to 150,000 clones, with about 80% as singletons. Sequenced material: peripheral blood. Source of these receptors: a man between 65 and 85 years old who had recovered from COVID-19.

The V and J genes are TRBV4-2 and TRBJ2-1; 11 bases map to TRBD2. This CDR3 spans 15 amino acids. The V gene's germline CDR1 is LGHNA and CDR2 YNFKEQ. With V trimmed by 4 bases and J by 2 bases, 1 base remained unmatched. DNA for the CDR3: TGTGCCAGCAGCCTAGCGGGGGGGGCCTACAATGAGCAGTTCTTC. Translation: CASSLAGGAYNEQFF.

The CDR3 protein is CASTLSYREEAFF. The CDR3 nucleotides are TGCGCCAGCACCCTATCCTACAGGGAGGAAGCTTTCTTT. V is TRBV5-1 and J is TRBJ1-1, with a tentative D call TRBD1 (6 bases). The CDR3 runs to 13 residues. The V end was cut by 6 bases, the J end by 8 bases, with 17 bases between. Germline V CDR1 and CDR2: SGHRS, YFSETQ.

J is TRBJ2-7 and V is TRBV3-1 (or the pseudogene TRBV3-2), with TRBD1 as a possible D gene (5 bases). In germline, CDR1 is LGHDT, CDR2 YNNKEL (reference sequence). Trimming shortened V by 0 bases and J by 4 bases, and 22 bases separated the two germline ends. This CDR3 contains 18 residues. CDR3 coding DNA: TGTGCCAGCAGCCAAGATGGGTTCCGGCAGGGATCGTATTACGAGCAGTACTTC. Translation: CASSQDGFRQGSYYEQYF.

The chain carries TRBV3-1 (or the pseudogene TRBV3-2) and TRBJ2-3; 10 bases align to TRBD2. Germline V gene lookup returns CDR1 LGHDT and CDR2 YNNKEL (reference sequence). This CDR3 has 15 amino acids. V lost 4 bases, J lost 6 bases, and 7 bases stayed unmatched. CDR3 residues: CASSPPGLAWDTQYF. DNA of the CDR3: TGTGCCAGCAGCCCTCCGGGACTAGCGTGGGATACGCAGTATTTT.

The chain uses TRBV5-1 and TRBJ2-5; 9 bases agree with TRBD2. The CDR3 length is 18 residues. V gave up 4 bases and J gave up 1 base; unmatched junction bases: 14. The germline V gene has CDR1 SGHRS and CDR2 YFSETQ. The CDR3 DNA is TGCGCCAGCAGCCCCACGGCAAAGACTAGCGGAGTCCAAGAGACCCAGTACTTC. It yields the protein CASSPTAKTSGVQETQYF.

This clone has a count of ten or more. The chain links TRBV2 to TRBJ2-5, with D perhaps TRBD2 (6 bases). Germline V gene lookup returns CDR1 SNHLY and CDR2 FYNNEI. Trimming cost V 3 bases and J 7 bases, with 6 bases left between them. The CDR3 is 11 amino acids. CDR3 residues: CASSDGGTQYF. CDR3 sequence (DNA): TGTGCCAGCAGTGACGGGGGGACCCAGTACTTC.

The chain has TRBV5-5 and TRBJ2-2, with 8 positions matching TRBD2. The CDR3 is 17 amino acids. With 1 base clipped from V and 0 bases from J, the junction kept 5 bases outside the gene matches. Germline V gene data show CDR1 as SGHKS and CDR2 as YYEKEE (reference sequence). CDR3 region: CASSLKGSGTNTGELFF. The CDR3 DNA is TGTGCCAGCAGCTTGAAGGGTAGCGGGACGAACACCGGGGAGCTGTTTTTT.